These 2 T cell receptor beta chains were sequenced from one sample in a study of ipilimumab plus nivolumab after autologous stem cell transplantation. Produced via immunoSEQ multiplex PCR; TCRdb's table is partial and in-frame only. This sample yields 15,000 to 20,000 clones, of which approximately 81% are seen a single time; 23% belongs to the top ten. Material: PBMCs, obtained in a trial of ipilimumab plus nivolumab as post-transplant consolidation. The source of these receptors is a male donor with diffuse large B-cell lymphoma.

The chain joins TRBV5-1 to TRBJ1-2; 8 bases align to TRBD1. The germline V gene encodes CDR1 SGHRS and CDR2 YFSETQ. After removal of 5 bases from V and 3 bases from J, the junction contained 12 bases not matched to a gene. This CDR3 is 16 amino acids long. The CDR3 is CASSNLPGQGHYGYTF. DNA for the CDR3: TGCGCCAGCAGTAACCTTCCTGGACAGGGCCACTATGGCTACACCTTC.

On this clone itself: The junction and the germline gene differ at one end; a read error may be behind it. This chain links TRBV5-8 with TRBJ2-7; TRBD1 matches 8 bases. Germline V lookup: CDR1 SGHTS, CDR2 YDEGEE. The CDR3 sequence is 14 residues long. CDR3: CASSLGQGSYEQYF. In nucleotides, the CDR3 is TGCGCCAGCAGCCTAGGACAGGGCTCCTACGAGCAGTACTTC.